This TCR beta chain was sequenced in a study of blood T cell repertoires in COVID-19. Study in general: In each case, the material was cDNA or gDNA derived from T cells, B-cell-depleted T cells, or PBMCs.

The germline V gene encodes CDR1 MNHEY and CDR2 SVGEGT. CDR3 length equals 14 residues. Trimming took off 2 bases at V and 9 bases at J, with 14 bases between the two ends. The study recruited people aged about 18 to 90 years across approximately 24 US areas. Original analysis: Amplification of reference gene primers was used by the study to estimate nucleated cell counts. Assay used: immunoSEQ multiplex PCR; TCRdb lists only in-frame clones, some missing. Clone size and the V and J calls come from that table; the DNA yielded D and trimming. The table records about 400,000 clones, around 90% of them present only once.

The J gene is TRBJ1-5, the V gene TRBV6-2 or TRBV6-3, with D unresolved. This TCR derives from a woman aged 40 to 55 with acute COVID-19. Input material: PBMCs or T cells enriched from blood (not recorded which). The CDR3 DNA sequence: TGTGCCAGCAGTTACGTCGCAGGCCCCTCGCCCCAGCATTTT. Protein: CASSYVAGPSPQHF.